A single sample gave rise to the 26 T cell receptor beta chains below, sequenced in a study of tumor and adjacent non-tumor tissue in lung cancer. This sample's RNA came from whole unsorted tissue. More than 3 cm separated this lung sample from the edge of the tumor. TCRbeta libraries were built with three rounds of nested PCR, modified from ARM-PCR. TCRdb recomputed calls from the multiplex PCR reads with MiXCR, one row per CDR3 protein. This table has 98,000 or so distinct CDR3 sequences, 75% to 90% appearing once. The sequencing input was distant non-tumor lung tissue. The receptor set was obtained from a man between 60 and 70 years old with small cell lung cancer.

This clonotype was seen a few times. A much larger clone differs from this one at a single base, so this may be a read error. The V and J genes are TRBV6-5 and TRBJ2-2; D might be TRBD2 (5 bases). CDR1 MNHEY and CDR2 SVGAGI come from the germline V gene. There are 14 residues in the CDR3. The CDR3 DNA is TGTGCCAGCAGTTACTCCCTGAACACCGGGGAGCTGCTTTTT. Translation: CASSYSLNTGELLF.

The CDR3 sequence is CAISELGPCEPQHF. Here the CDR3 DNA reads TGTGCCATCAGTGAACTGGGACCCTGTGAGCCCCAGCATTTT. The gene calls are TRBV10-3 and TRBJ1-5, with D perhaps matching TRBD1 (5 bases). The ends were cut back, 3 bases at V and 8 bases at J, with 14 bases in the middle. Germline assignment: CDR1 ENHRY and CDR2 SYGVKD. The CDR3 has 14 residues.

V and J are TRBV29-1 and TRBJ2-1; TRBD2 is a possible D gene (6 bases). CDR3 length: 18 residues. Germline V gene lookup returns CDR1 SQVTM and CDR2 ANQGSEA. V lost 6 bases and J 0 bases, leaving 24 bases between the germline ends. CDR3 amino acids: CSVVEGGASLISYNEQFF. The CDR3, as DNA: TGCAGCGTGGTGGAGGGAGGAGCTAGTCTTATCTCCTACAATGAGCAGTTCTTC.

As for this clonotype: A junction boundary mismatches the germline segment, possibly from a read error. The V call is TRBV6-2 or TRBV6-3, the J call TRBJ2-7; 7 positions match TRBD2. CDR1 MNHEY and CDR2 SVGEGT come from the germline V gene. The CDR3 consists of 14 residues. The CDR3 loop is CASKTAGAPMEQYF. DNA for the CDR3: TGTGCAAGCAAGACGGCGGGAGCCCCTATGGAGCAGTACTTC.

The rearrangement joins TRBV11-2 to TRBJ2-7; no firm D call. Germline-derived CDR1 and CDR2 are SGHAT and FQNNGV. The CDR3 runs 14 residues. The CDR3 spells CANSPDLTTYAQYV. In DNA form, the CDR3 reads TGTGCCAACAGCCCCGACTTGACCACCTACGCGCAGTACGTC.

This clonotype was recorded many times. The chain recombines TRBV29-1 with TRBJ2-1; 7 positions match TRBD2. The CDR3 runs to 14 residues. CDR1 and CDR2 (germline): SQVTM, ANQGSEA. V dropped 6 bases and J dropped 5; count of bases not matched to a gene: 10. The CDR3 sequence is CSVAVAGRHNEQFF. The CDR3 DNA reads TGCAGCGTGGCTGTAGCGGGCCGCCACAATGAGCAGTTCTTC.

In this sample, this clonotype turned up many times. This chain connects TRBV6-5 to TRBJ2-1; D perhaps matches TRBD2 (6 bases). V was pared by 6 bases and J by 3 bases, with 12 bases between. The CDR3 consists of 14 residues. Germline assignment: CDR1 MNHEY and CDR2 SVGAGI. CDR3 in amino acids: CASRGLSYYNEQFF. The CDR3 DNA reads as TGTGCCAGCAGGGGACTTTCCTACTACAATGAGCAGTTCTTC.

This chain uses TRBV5-1 with TRBJ1-2; the match to TRBD1 covers 8 bases. Germline V CDR1 and CDR2: SGHRS, YFSETQ. Trimming at V came to 0 bases and at J to 0 bases, leaving 4 bases not matched to a gene. The CDR3 consists of 16 residues. CDR3 bases: TGCGCCAGCAGCTTGGAGCAGGGGGCGCCTAACTATGGCTACACCTTC. Protein sequence: CASSLEQGAPNYGYTF.

On this clonotype itself: One end of the junction is discordant with germline, which a read error may explain. In DNA, the CDR3 is TGTGCCAGCAGTTACTCAGTGGGAGGGCCAGGGTCAGATAGGCAGTATTTT. It encodes CASSYSVGGPGSDRQYF. The rearrangement uses TRBV6-6 and TRBJ2-3, with TRBD2 matching over 7 bases. The CDR3 is 17 amino acids. Germline CDR1 and CDR2: MNHNY and SVGAGI (reference sequence).

V usage is TRBV4-2 and J usage is TRBJ2-3, with D hard to call. Trimming stripped 7 bases from V and 3 bases from J, with 14 bases between. Per the germline V gene, CDR1 is LGHNA and CDR2 is YNFKEQ. The CDR3 length is 14 residues. CDR3 protein: CASKKPERTDTQYF. The CDR3 bases are TGTGCCAGCAAAAAGCCCGAGAGGACAGATACGCAGTATTTT.

This clonotype was seen a few times. Being one base from a much bigger clone, this may be a read error. The V call is TRBV24-1, the J call TRBJ2-3, with TRBD1 matching 7 bases. Per the germline V gene, CDR1 is KGHDR and CDR2 is SFDVKD. Trimming removed 9 bases from V and 3 bases from J; junction bases left unmatched: 14. CDR3 length equals 16 residues. For the CDR3, the DNA is TGTGCCACCTGTCCCGGTCGAGGGGGCGTGACAGATACGCAGTATTTT. This sequence encodes CATCPGRGGVTDTQYF.

Regarding this clonotype: A much more abundant neighbour one base away suggests this may be a read error. This chain joins TRBV28 and TRBJ2-2; D is perhaps TRBD2 (5 bases). Germline lookup yields CDR1 MDHEN and CDR2 SYDVKM. The CDR3 extends over 13 amino acids. The CDR3 spells CASRPPTTGERFF. CDR3 nucleotide sequence: TGTGCCAGCAGACCTCCTACTACCGGGGAGCGGTTTTTT. Looking up the rest from reference TRBV28 and TRBJ2-2 gives the full variable domain: DVKVTQSSRYLVKRTGEKVFLECVQDMDHENMFWYRQDPGLGLRLIYFSYDVKMKEKGDIPEGYSVSREKKERFSLILESASTNQTSMYLCASRPPTTGERFFGEGSRLTVL.

This clonotype was found many times. This CDR3 is CASSLGGHLQETQYF. In DNA form, the CDR3 reads TGTGCCAGCAGCTTGGGGGGGCACCTCCAAGAGACCCAGTACTTC. The J gene is TRBJ2-5, the V gene TRBV5-4, with a possible D match to TRBD1 (6 bases). This CDR3 region has 15 residues. Germline CDR1 SGHNT, CDR2 YYREEE (reference sequence). V lost 0 bases and J 1 base, leaving 10 bases between the germline ends.

As to this clonotype: One end of the junction is discordant with germline, which a read error may explain. The chain is built from TRBV5-6 and TRBJ1-1; TRBD1 matches 7 bases. In germline, CDR1 is SGHDT, CDR2 YYEEEE. CDR3 length: 16 residues. The CDR3 DNA follows: TGTGCCAGCAGTTTGGCCTCCGGGACAGCGAACACTGAAACTTCCTTT. Its protein product is CASSLASGTANTETSF.

This chain connects TRBV29-1 to TRBJ1-2; a possible D gene is TRBD1 (6 bases). This CDR3 is 13 amino acids long. CDR1 is SQVTM and CDR2 is ANQGSEA in the germline V gene. Here the CDR3 reads CIVVKGGGSGYTF. As DNA, the CDR3 is TGCATTGTTGTGAAAGGAGGGGGTTCTGGCTACACCTTC.

On this clonotype: The conserved closing phenylalanine or tryptophan is absent in this CDR3, likely reflecting a read error. The gene calls are TRBV29-1 and TRBJ2-3; no clear D gene. Looked up from germline, CDR1 is SQVTM and CDR2 is ANQGSEA. There are 13 residues in the CDR3. With 4 bases removed from V and 10 bases from J, the gap between germline ends came to 18 bases. The CDR3 DNA reads TGCAGCGTTGTTTACTGGAACTGGGATTCGCAGTATTTA. It translates to CSVVYWNWDSQYL.

The chain recombines TRBV6-1 with TRBJ2-3; tentatively, D is TRBD2 (5 bases). The CDR3 spans 14 residues. Germline V gene lookup returns CDR1 MNHNS and CDR2 SASEGT. Trimming pared 9 bases from V and 3 bases from J, leaving 16 bases between. The CDR3 sequence: CASSEVRLTDTQYF. The CDR3 DNA reads as TGTGCCAGTAGCGAAGTGCGGCTTACAGATACGCAGTATTTT.

On this clonotype itself: Relative to the germline gene, one junction end is altered; a read error may explain this. The chain couples TRBV4-1 to TRBJ2-7; TRBD1 might be the D (6 bases). CDR1 MGHRA and CDR2 YSYEKL come from the germline V gene. CDR3 length: 15 residues. CDR3 sequence (DNA): TGCGCCAGGAGAGGGGGAGTCAGCGGTACTTACGAGCAGTATTTC. It codes for CARRGGVSGTYEQYF.

With regard to this clonotype: One end of the junction varies from germline; a read error may be responsible. The chain employs TRBV5-6 and TRBJ2-2; D might be TRBD2 (6 bases). CDR3 length equals 15 residues. Germline V gene data show CDR1 as SGHDT and CDR2 as YYEEEE. The CDR3 reads CASGAGLSYPGELFF. CDR3 DNA: TGTGCCAGCGGGGCGGGACTCTCCTATCCCGGGGAGTTGTTTTTT. The whole variable domain, remainder taken from reference TRBV5-6 and TRBJ2-2, is DAGVTQSPTHLIKTRGQQVTLRCSPKSGHDTVSWYQQALGQGPQFIFQYYEEEERQRGNFPDRFSGHQFPNYSSELNVNALLLGDSALYLCASGAGLSYPGELFFGEGSRLTVL.

On this clonotype: No conserved phenylalanine or tryptophan is present at the end of the CDR3, so a read error is the likely explanation. The chain carries TRBV29-1 and TRBJ1-2, with 9 bases aligning to TRBD1. The CDR3 is 14 amino acids. Germline CDR1 reads SQVTM; CDR2 reads ANQGSEA. The chain's CDR3 is CSVATGGLGYVYTI. The CDR3 DNA reads as TGCAGCGTTGCGACAGGGGGATTAGGCTATGTCTACACCATC.

This chain connects TRBV5-5 to TRBJ2-7; TRBD1 matches 10 bases. The CDR3 covers 17 residues. The junction had 22 bases not matched to a gene; V was cut back by 9 bases and J by 7 bases. The germline V gene has CDR1 SGHKS and CDR2 YYEKEE (reference sequence). For the CDR3, the DNA is TGTGCCATCACCTCAATCGGTGTCGGGGACAGGGGTAATGAGCAGTACTTC. Its translation: CAITSIGVGDRGNEQYF.

About this clonotype: A clone one base away is much larger, so this may be a read error. V usage is TRBV24-1 and J usage is TRBJ2-5, with TRBD1 matching 7 bases. The germline gives CDR1 KGHDR, CDR2 SFDVKD. Trimming cost V 4 bases and J 3 bases; bases outside gene matches: 7. The CDR3 is made up of 15 amino acids. Written as DNA, the CDR3 is TGTGCCACCAGTGACGCTAGGACAGGAAAAGAGACCCAGTACTTC. Residues: CATSDARTGKETQYF.

In the case of this clonotype: A read error may explain this, as a much larger clone is one base away. CDR3 nucleotide sequence: TGTGCCAGCAGTTTCTCGGACAGATGCCGGTATAGCAATCAGCCCCAGCATTTT. Protein sequence: CASSFSDRCRYSNQPQHF. The J gene is TRBJ1-5, the V gene TRBV12-3 or TRBV12-4, with a tentative D call TRBD1 (6 bases). The CDR3 length is 18 residues. Trimming took off 3 bases at V and 0 bases at J, with 18 bases between the two ends.

Points on this clonotype: A read error may produce the germline difference seen at one junction end. This chain uses TRBV4-1 with TRBJ2-3; TRBD2 is a possible D gene (6 bases). The CDR3 spans 16 residues. From germline, CDR1 is MGHRA and CDR2 YSYEKL. CDR3 sequence reads: CASSLAIFQSTNTQYF. Written as DNA, the CDR3 is TGTGCCAGCAGCCTAGCGATCTTCCAGAGCACTAATACGCAGTATTTT.

As concerns this clonotype: A junction boundary mismatches the germline segment, possibly from a read error. This sequence joins TRBV11-3 and TRBJ2-2, with 12 bases identical to TRBD2. CDR1 and CDR2 from the germline V gene are SGHNT and YENEEA. The CDR3 spans 19 residues. The CDR3: CTSSRDDTGLAGRIGELFF. The CDR3 bases are TGTACCAGCAGTCGTGATGACACGGGACTAGCGGGTCGCATTGGGGAGCTGTTTTTT.

As concerns this clonotype: The conserved phenylalanine or tryptophan normally closing the CDR3 is absent here, so this likely arose from a read error. V usage is TRBV5-1 and J usage is TRBJ2-2; weak D call: TRBD1 (5 bases). CDR3 size: 15 residues. Trimming took off 6 bases at V and 4 bases at J, with 16 bases between the two ends. In germline, CDR1 is SGHRS, CDR2 YFSETQ. Here the CDR3 DNA reads TGCGCCAGCACCCTGATAGGGGTCGGCACCGGGGAGCTGTTTTCT. This gives the protein CASTLIGVGTGELFS.